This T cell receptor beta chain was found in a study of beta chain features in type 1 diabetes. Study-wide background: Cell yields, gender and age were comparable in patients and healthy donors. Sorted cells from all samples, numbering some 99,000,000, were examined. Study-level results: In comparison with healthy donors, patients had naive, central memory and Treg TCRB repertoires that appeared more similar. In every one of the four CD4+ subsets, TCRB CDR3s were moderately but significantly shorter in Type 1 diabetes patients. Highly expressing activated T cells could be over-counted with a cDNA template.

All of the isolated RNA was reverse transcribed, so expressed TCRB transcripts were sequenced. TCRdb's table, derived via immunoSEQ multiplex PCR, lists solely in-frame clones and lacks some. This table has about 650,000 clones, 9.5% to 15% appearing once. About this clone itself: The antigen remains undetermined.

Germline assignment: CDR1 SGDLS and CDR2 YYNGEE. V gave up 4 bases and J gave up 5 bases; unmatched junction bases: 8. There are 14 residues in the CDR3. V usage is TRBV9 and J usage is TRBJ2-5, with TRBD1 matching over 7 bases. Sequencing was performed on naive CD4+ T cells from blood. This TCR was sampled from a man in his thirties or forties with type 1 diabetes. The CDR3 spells CASSKGGGSETQYF. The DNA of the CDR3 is TGTGCCAGCAGCAAAGGGGGCGGATCTGAGACCCAGTACTTC.